The present entry profiles one T cell receptor beta chain with its context. The sample is drawn from a study of shared T cell receptors in the human thymus. Germline lookup yields CDR1 MGHRA and CDR2 YSYEKL. The trim removed 6 bases at V and 11 bases at J, leaving 14 bases unmatched. The CDR3 has 14 amino acids. Assay used: immunoSEQ multiplex PCR; TCRdb lists only in-frame clones, some missing. This table holds hundreds of thousands of clones, around 87% found once. The data were also submitted as part of a second study, on human thymus T cells. From that report: The donors were infants in Finland with congenital heart defects, otherwise immunologically healthy. Thymus pieces cut out during corrective heart surgery were the tissue that was used. It looked as if thymic and blood repertoires used V and J genes in a biased way. Related studies found that unrelated individuals share highly overlapping thymic repertoires.

Sequenced: thymocytes. The chain is built from TRBV4-1 and TRBJ1-1; 8 nucleotides agree with TRBD1. The TCR originated in a boy in the first two years of life with a congenital heart defect. CDR3 sequence (DNA): TGCGCCAGCAGTACCGGACAGGGCGCTCCCTCGGCTTTCTTT. Amino acid sequence: CASSTGQGAPSAFF.